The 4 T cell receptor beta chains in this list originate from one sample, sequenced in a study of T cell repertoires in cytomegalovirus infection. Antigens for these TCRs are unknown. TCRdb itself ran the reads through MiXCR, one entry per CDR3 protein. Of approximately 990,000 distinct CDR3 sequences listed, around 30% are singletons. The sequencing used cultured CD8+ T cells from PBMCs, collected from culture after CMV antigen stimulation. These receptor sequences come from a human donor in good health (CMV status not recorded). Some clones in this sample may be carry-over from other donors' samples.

CDR3 DNA sequence: TGTGCCAGCTCACAATTCCGGGACAGAGAAAAACTGTTTTTT. It codes for CASSQFRDREKLFF. The rearrangement joins TRBV18 to TRBJ1-4, with 7 positions matching TRBD1. The CDR3 is 14 residues long. The germline CDR1 and CDR2 sequences are KGHSH and LQKENI. Trimming took 4 bases from V and 8 from J; bases not matched to a gene: 7.

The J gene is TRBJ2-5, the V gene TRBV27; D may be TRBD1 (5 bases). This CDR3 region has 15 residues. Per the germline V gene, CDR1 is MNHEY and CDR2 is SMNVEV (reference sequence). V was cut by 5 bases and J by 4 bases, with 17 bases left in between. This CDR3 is CASSPQGFVTETQYF. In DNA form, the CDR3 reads TGTGCCAGCAGTCCGCAGGGCTTTGTCACAGAGACCCAGTACTTC.

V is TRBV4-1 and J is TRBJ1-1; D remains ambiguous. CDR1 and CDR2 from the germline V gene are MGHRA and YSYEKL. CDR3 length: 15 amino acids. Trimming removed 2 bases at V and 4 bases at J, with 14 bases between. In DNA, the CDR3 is TGCGCCAGCAGCCAACTTGACGGGTTCCTCACTGAAGCTTTCTTT. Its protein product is CASSQLDGFLTEAFF.

The CDR3 sequence: CASLRTGGFAPLHF. CDR3 nucleotides: TGTGCCAGCTTGAGGACAGGCGGATTTGCACCCCTCCACTTT. This chain links TRBV12-3 or TRBV12-4 with TRBJ1-6; 7 nucleotides line up with TRBD1. V dropped 8 bases and J dropped 11; count of bases not matched to a gene: 12. This CDR3 spans 14 amino acids.